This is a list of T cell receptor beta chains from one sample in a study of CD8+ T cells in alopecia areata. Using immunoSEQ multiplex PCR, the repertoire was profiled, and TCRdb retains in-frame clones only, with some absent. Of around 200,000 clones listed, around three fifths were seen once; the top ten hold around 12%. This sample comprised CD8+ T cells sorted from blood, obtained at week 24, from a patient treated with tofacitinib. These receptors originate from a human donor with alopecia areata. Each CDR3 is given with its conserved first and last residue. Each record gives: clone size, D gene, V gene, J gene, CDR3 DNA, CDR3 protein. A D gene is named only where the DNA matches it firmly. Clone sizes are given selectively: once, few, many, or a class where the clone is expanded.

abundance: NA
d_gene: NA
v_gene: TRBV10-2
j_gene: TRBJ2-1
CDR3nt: TGCGCCAGCAGTGGAGGCAGCTTACAGTTCTTC
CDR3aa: CASSGGSLQFF

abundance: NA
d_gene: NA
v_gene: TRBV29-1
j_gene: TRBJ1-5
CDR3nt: TGCAGCGTTACTGAGGGTACCCTAGATCAGCCCCAGCATTTT
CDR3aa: CSVTEGTLDQPQHF

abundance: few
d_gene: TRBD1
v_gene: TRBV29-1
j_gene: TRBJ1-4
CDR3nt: TGCAGCGTCTCCGGGACAGGGGTACCAGGGGTGTTTTTT
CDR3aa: CSVSGTGVPGVFF

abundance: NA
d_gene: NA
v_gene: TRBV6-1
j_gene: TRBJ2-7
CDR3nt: TGTGCCAGCGCCCAGGGCAGCTACTACGAGCAGTACTTC
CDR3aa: CASAQGSYYEQYF

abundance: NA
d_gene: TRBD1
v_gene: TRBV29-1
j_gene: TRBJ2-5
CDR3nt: TGCAGCGTTCCGGGACAGGGGCCAGAGACCCAGTACTTC
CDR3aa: CSVPGQGPETQYF

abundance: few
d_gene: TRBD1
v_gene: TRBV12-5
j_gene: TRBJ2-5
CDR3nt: TGTGCTAGCAACAAGCTCAGGTTTTGGGACAGCACCCAAGAGACCCAGTACTTC
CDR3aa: CASNKLRFWDSTQETQYF

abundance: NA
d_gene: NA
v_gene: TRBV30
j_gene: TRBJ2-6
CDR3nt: TGTGCCTGGAGTCCGGGATCTGGGGCCAACGTCCTGACTTTC
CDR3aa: CAWSPGSGANVLTF

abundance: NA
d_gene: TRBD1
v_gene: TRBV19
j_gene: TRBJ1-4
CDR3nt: TGTGCCAGTAATTCCCGACAGGGCGGCGAAAAACTGTTTTTT
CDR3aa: CASNSRQGGEKLFF

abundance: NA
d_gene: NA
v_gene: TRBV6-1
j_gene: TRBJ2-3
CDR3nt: TGTGCCAGCAGTGAGGCCCCGACAGATACGCAGTATTTT
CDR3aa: CASSEAPTDTQYF

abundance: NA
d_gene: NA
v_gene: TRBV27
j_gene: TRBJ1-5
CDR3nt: TGTGCCAGCGCATGGGGTGGCAATCAGCCCCAGCATTTT
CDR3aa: CASAWGGNQPQHF

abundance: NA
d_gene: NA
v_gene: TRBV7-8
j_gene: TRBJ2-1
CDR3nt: TGTGCCAGCAGCTTAGTTACGAATGAGCAGTTCTTC
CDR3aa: CASSLVTNEQFF

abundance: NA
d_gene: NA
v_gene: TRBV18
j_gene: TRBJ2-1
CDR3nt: TGTGCCAGCTCACCTTCTGGCGGGGAGACTTACAATGAGCAGTTCTTC
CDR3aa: CASSPSGGETYNEQFF

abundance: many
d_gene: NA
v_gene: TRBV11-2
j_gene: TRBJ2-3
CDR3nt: TGTGCCAGCAGCTTAGGTTGGTACGGACGCACAGATACGCAGTATTTT
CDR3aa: CASSLGWYGRTDTQYF

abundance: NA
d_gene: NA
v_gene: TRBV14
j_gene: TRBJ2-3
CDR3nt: TGTGCCAGCAGCCAAGTCGGACATATCACAGATACGCAGTATTTT
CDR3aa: CASSQVGHITDTQYF

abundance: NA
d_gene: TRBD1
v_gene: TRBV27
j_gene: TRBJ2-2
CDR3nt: TGTGCCAGTAGGACAGGGGCGAACACCGGGGAGCTGTTTTTT
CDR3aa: CASRTGANTGELFF

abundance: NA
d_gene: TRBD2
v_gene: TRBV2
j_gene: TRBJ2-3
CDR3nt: TGTGCCAGCACCCCAGACGGACTAGGCACAGATACGCAGTATTTT
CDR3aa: CASTPDGLGTDTQYF

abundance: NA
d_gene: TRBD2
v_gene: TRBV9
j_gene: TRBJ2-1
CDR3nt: TGTGCCAGCAGCGATTCTCTAGCGGGGGGCAGAAATGAGCAGTTCTTC
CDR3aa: CASSDSLAGGRNEQFF

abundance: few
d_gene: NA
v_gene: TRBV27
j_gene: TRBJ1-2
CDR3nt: TGTGCCAGCAACCCCCCAGACAGGCGGATATGTGGTTACACCTTC
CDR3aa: CASNPPDRRICGYTF